The present TCR beta chain was sequenced within a study of T-cell reconstitution after alpha-beta-depleted transplantation in children. Library preparation (for TCRbeta) was performed with unique molecular identifiers. TCRdb redid the calling of the PCR reads with MiXCR, one entry per CDR3 protein. The sample holds about 100,000 distinct CDR3 sequences; over 6% are singletons and the top ten take about a sixth. Looked up from germline, CDR1 is SGDLS and CDR2 is YYNGEE. The CDR3 runs to 13 residues. Deletions cut 0 bases from V and 2 bases from J, with 5 bases between. The rearrangement joins TRBV9 to TRBJ1-2; no reliable D call. This sequence was found in a boy aged 2 to 9 with acute lymphoblastic leukemia, due to receive a stem cell transplant. Sequencing used PBMCs, obtained before TCRalphabeta/CD19-depleted stem cell transplant. In nucleotides, the CDR3 is TGTGCCAGCAGCGTAGCACAGAACTATGGCTACACCTTC. As protein: CASSVAQNYGYTF.